This is a list of T cell receptor beta chains from one sample in a study of blood T cells in healthy people across ages. TCRdb redid the calling of the 5' RACE reads with MiXCR, one entry per CDR3 protein. This sample has around 1,900,000 distinct CDR3 sequences, with roughly two fifths found just once. The source material was blood. The receptors here all came from a human donor in good health. The CDR3 runs from the conserved cysteine through the conserved F or W. D genes are given only for firm matches. Clone sizes are given selectively: once, few, many, or a class where the clone is expanded.

DNA: TGTGCCAGCAGCCAAGACGTACTAGTTTTCAATGAGCAGTTCTTC
CDR3: CASSQDVLVFNEQFF
size: few
D: NA
J: TRBJ2-1
V: TRBV3-1
length: 15

DNA: TGTGCCAGCAGCGTGGATACAGGGGGCACTGAAGCTTTCTTT
CDR3: CASSVDTGGTEAFF
size: few
D: TRBD1
J: TRBJ1-1
V: TRBV9
length: 14

DNA: TGTGCCTGCACCGATGACAGGGCGGAAGGCTACACCTTC
CDR3: CACTDDRAEGYTF
size: NA
D: TRBD1
J: TRBJ1-2
V: TRBV12-3/TRBV12-4
length: 13

DNA: TGCGCCAGCAGCTTGGCCGGGACTACCCAATACAATGAGCAGTTCTTC
CDR3: CASSLAGTTQYNEQFF
size: NA
D: TRBD2
J: TRBJ2-1
V: TRBV5-1
length: 16

DNA: TGTGCCAGCAACAGACGACAGGATTTCCCTAATGAAAAACTGTTTTTT
CDR3: CASNRRQDFPNEKLFF
size: NA
D: NA
J: TRBJ1-4
V: TRBV6-1
length: 16

DNA: TGTGCCAGCAGTTTGGGCGGGGGACACCAAGATGAGCAGTTCTTC
CDR3: CASSLGGGHQDEQFF
size: NA
D: NA
J: TRBJ2-1
V: TRBV12-3/TRBV12-4
length: 15

DNA: TGCAGCGTTGAAATGGCAGCCTCCTACGAGCAGTACTTC
CDR3: CSVEMAASYEQYF
size: NA
D: NA
J: TRBJ2-7
V: TRBV29-1
length: 13

DNA: TGCGCCAGCAGCTTCGCCGAAAATCGGAACACTGAAGCTTTCTTT
CDR3: CASSFAENRNTEAFF
size: NA
D: NA
J: TRBJ1-1
V: TRBV5-1
length: 15

DNA: TGTGCCAGCAGCGTAGATGGGACAGTTCATGTCGAGCAGTACTTC
CDR3: CASSVDGTVHVEQYF
size: many
D: TRBD1
J: TRBJ2-7
V: TRBV9
length: 15

DNA: TGTGCCAGCAGCTTAAGTTCGGGGATCACAGATACGCAGTATTTT
CDR3: CASSLSSGITDTQYF
size: many
D: NA
J: TRBJ2-3
V: TRBV7-2
length: 15

DNA: TGTGCCAGCAGCTCGGGGGGTTTCAATGAGCAGTTCTTC
CDR3: CASSSGGFNEQFF
size: NA
D: TRBD2
J: TRBJ2-1
V: TRBV11-1
length: 13

DNA: TGTGCCAGCAGTTTCCGAAGGAGGTCTGGGGCCAACGTCCGGACTTTC
CDR3: CASSFRRRSGANVRTF
size: NA
D: NA
J: TRBJ2-6
V: TRBV28
length: 16

DNA: TGTGCCAGCAGTTACAGGCTTACAGGGGGCACTGAAGCTTTCTTT
CDR3: CASSYRLTGGTEAFF
size: NA
D: TRBD1
J: TRBJ1-1
V: TRBV6-6
length: 15

DNA: TGTGCCAGCAGCTTATATATCAGAGGGGAAAGGTTCTTC
CDR3: CASSLYIRGERFF
size: NA
D: NA
J: TRBJ2-1
V: TRBV7-3
length: 13

DNA: TGCGCCAGCAGCCAAGAAGGGGCAGCGAATTCACCCCTCCACTTT
CDR3: CASSQEGAANSPLHF
size: NA
D: NA
J: TRBJ1-6
V: TRBV4-3
length: 15

DNA: TGTGCCAGCAGTCCCACAGGAGAGAATGGCTACACCTTC
CDR3: CASSPTGENGYTF
size: NA
D: NA
J: TRBJ1-2
V: TRBV6-4
length: 13